This entry features one TCR beta chain sequence. Its antigen is unidentified. During colonoscopy, one to two rectal pinch biopsies were collected. The germline CDR1 and CDR2 sequences are SNHLY and FYNNEI. The CDR3 is 12 residues long. The ends were cut back, 8 bases at V and 6 bases at J, with 13 bases in the middle. The data originate from a study of pediatric ulcerative colitis. Sequencing was performed with immunoSEQ multiplex PCR; in TCRdb, only in-frame clones are kept and a portion is missing. The sample has tens of thousands of clones, approximately 78% seen once; the top ten hold about 1.1%. Study-level results: Compared with controls, ulcerative colitis showed greater blood-rectum clone sharing. Two rectal CDR3 clonotypes occurred in all ulcerative colitis patients.

This clonotype was obtained from a boy aged 5-17 years with mild ulcerative colitis. The rearrangement joins TRBV2 to TRBJ1-1, with D possibly matching TRBD1 (5 bases). The sequenced sample consisted of gut tissue. CDR3 amino acids: CASRDGRPEAFF. Here the CDR3 DNA reads TGTGCCAGCCGGGACGGCAGACCTGAAGCTTTCTTT.